This T cell receptor (beta chain) was sequenced in a study of CD8+ T cells in alopecia areata. V was cut by 4 bases and J by 3 bases, with 4 bases left in between. CDR1 is SQVTM, CDR2 ANQGSEA, per germline. This CDR3 spans 10 amino acids. Treatment meaning: oral pan-JAK inhibitor, 5-10 mg twice daily. Sequencing relied on a cDNA template that was reverse transcribed from extracted RNA. Repertoires were generated with immunoSEQ multiplex PCR, while TCRdb's copy carries only in-frame clones and drops some. The top ten hold 13% of the sample, which has 150,000 or so clones, around 83% seen once. The sequencing used CD8+ T cells sorted from blood, collected at week 4, from a patient treated with tofacitinib. The chain is built from TRBV29-1 and TRBJ2-7; D is ambiguous. The receptor was derived from a human donor with alopecia areata. CDR3 DNA sequence: TGCAGCGTTGTTGACTACGAGCAGTACTTC. It translates to CSVVDYEQYF.